A single sample is the source of the 2 T cell receptor beta chains below, sequenced in a study of cytomegalovirus exposure and HLA in healthy donors. The PCR employed 60 Vbeta primers together with 13 Jbeta primers. TCRdb keeps only in-frame clones here, not all; method: immunoSEQ multiplex PCR. The sample lists about 120,000 clones, 77% occurring once. Input material: PBMCs. These receptors were taken from a man aged 18 to 30 in good health and CMV-seropositive.

J is TRBJ2-5 and V is TRBV18, with D perhaps TRBD2 (6 bases). Per the germline V gene, CDR1 is KGHSH and CDR2 is LQKENI. The V end was cut by 3 bases, the J end by 11 bases, with 16 bases between. The CDR3 spans 13 residues. CDR3 nucleotide sequence: TGTGCCAGCTCACCTTCTGGGGATCGGGAGCAGTACTTC. Amino acids: CASSPSGDREQYF.

A single count supports this clone. V gene TRBV5-1 combines with J gene TRBJ2-5, with TRBD2 matching over 9 bases. Per the germline V gene, CDR1 is SGHRS and CDR2 is YFSETQ. V trimming: 5 bases; J trimming: 4 bases; junction bases outside the gene matches: 3. The CDR3 spans 13 residues. The CDR3 DNA reads TGCGCCAGCAGTGAACTAGCGGGAGAGACCCAGTACTTC. This codes for CASSELAGETQYF.